A single sample gave rise to the 5 T cell receptor beta chains below, sequenced in a study of cytotoxic CD8 clonotypes in ibrutinib-treated CLL (dated by TCRdb to the early 2020s). Libraries were built with the immunoSEQ multiplex PCR assay. Not all clones reach the TCRdb copy of this immuneACCESS table, which keeps in-frame sequences only. Checked studies attribute under half of the gap to unresolved V genes and leave the rest unexplained. For this sample the table gives hundreds of thousands of clones, of which roughly 85% were detected only once. The ten largest clones take up 6.5% to 8% of the sample. This specimen was PBMCs, taken before ibrutinib treatment. These receptors all come from a human donor with chronic lymphocytic leukemia.

The chain has TRBV12-5 and TRBJ2-7, with TRBD1 as a possible D gene (6 bases). The CDR3 covers 15 residues. Germline-derived CDR1 and CDR2 are LGHNT and FRNRAP. Trimming took 3 bases from V and 2 from J, leaving 14 bases between them. CDR3 amino acids: CASGFTLQGAYEQYF. The CDR3 coding sequence is TGTGCTAGTGGTTTTACCCTACAGGGAGCCTACGAGCAGTACTTC.

This chain connects TRBV29-1 to TRBJ1-4; unclear D gene. Germline V gene lookup returns CDR1 SQVTM and CDR2 ANQGSEA. This CDR3 contains 13 residues. V gave up 4 bases and J gave up 4 bases, with 10 bases separating them. The CDR3 region is CSVATPRNEKLFF. The CDR3 coding sequence is TGCAGCGTTGCGACTCCACGTAATGAAAAACTGTTTTTT.

The rearrangement joins TRBV11-2 to TRBJ2-3; D unresolved. CDR1 and CDR2 (germline): SGHAT, FQNNGV. Trimming removed 2 bases from V and 4 bases from J, with 7 bases in between. The length of the CDR3 is 13 residues. The CDR3, as DNA: TGTGCCAGCAGCTTACAGTTCTCAGATACGCAGTATTTT. Its protein is CASSLQFSDTQYF.

This clone was observed once. CDR3 loop: CASSLGFVGYTGELFF. The CDR3 DNA sequence: TGTGCCAGCAGCTTGGGGTTTGTCGGATACACCGGGGAGCTGTTTTTT. This chain links TRBV5-4 with TRBJ2-2, with D unresolved. V lost 0 bases to trimming and J lost 3 bases, with 12 bases between them. The CDR3 loop spans 16 amino acids. Germline V gene sequence: CDR1 SGHNT, CDR2 YYREEE (reference sequence).

The CDR3 bases are TGTGCCATCAGTACCTCGGGACATCGGGACGAGCAGTACTTC. Residues: CAISTSGHRDEQYF. The V call is TRBV10-3, the J call TRBJ2-7, with a tentative D call TRBD1 (6 bases). V was pared by 5 bases and J by 5 bases, with 16 bases between. The CDR3 is made up of 14 amino acids. Germline assignment: CDR1 ENHRY and CDR2 SYGVKD.